These 2 T cell receptor beta chains share one sample of origin, sequenced in a study of blood T cell dynamics during melanoma immunotherapy. TCRdb's table, derived via immunoSEQ multiplex PCR, lists solely in-frame clones and lacks some. The profile covers approximately 9,800 clones, with 70% to 90% appearing a single time and around 4% taken by the ten largest. Documented time point: week 3, after first cycle of checkpoint inhibitor. The material sequenced was blood, taken from a patient treated with checkpoint blockade. Receptor source: a human donor with melanoma.

V and J are TRBV7-8 and TRBJ2-3; D uncertain. The CDR3 has 21 amino acids. Germline CDR1 SGHVS, CDR2 FQNEAQ. V was clipped by 1 base and J by 6 bases, with 32 bases between them. The CDR3 region is CASSLVRADGSTLSTTDTQYF. CDR3 DNA sequence: TGTGCCAGCAGCTTAGTTCGGGCGGACGGGTCTACTCTATCTACAACGGATACGCAGTATTTT.

J is TRBJ2-1 and V is TRBV10-3, with TRBD2 matching over 12 bases. From germline, CDR1 is ENHRY and CDR2 SYGVKD. J gave up 7 bases and V 7 bases, and 5 bases lay outside the gene matches. CDR3 length equals 14 residues. In nucleotides, the CDR3 is TGTGCCATCATGACTAGCGGGAGCCGTAATGAGCAGTTCTTC. This sequence encodes CAIMTSGSRNEQFF.